Presented here are 21 T cell receptor beta chains from one specimen sequenced in a study of T cell repertoires in cytomegalovirus infection (dated by TCRdb to 2018 to 2020). Reads for this sample came from an Illumina HiSeq 1500. TCRdb redid the processing of the public reads, applying fastp at Q25 and MiXCR, and retained in-frame beta chains. Every distinct CDR3 protein forms one entry, paired with its most common genes and DNA. The sample yields under 500,000 distinct CDR3 sequences; approximately 46% were counted once. About 45% of the sample comes from the top ten. This specimen's treatment or condition label, interpreted: in vitro stimulation with specific CMV peptide epitopes to enrich CMV-specific T cells. These receptors lack a known antigen. The sample in question was cultured PBMCs, obtained from culture after CMV antigen stimulation. The receptors were gathered from a human donor in good health (CMV status not recorded). Some clones in this sample may be carry-over from other donors' samples.

This clonotype was seen repeatedly, ten times or more. J is TRBJ2-7 and V is TRBV7-2; no definite D call. The CDR3 is 15 residues long. V was cut by 5 bases and J by 3 bases, with 17 bases left in between. Germline CDR1 is SGHTA and CDR2 is FQGNSA. CDR3 nucleotide sequence: TGTGCCAGCAGCCCCCGGCGCGCTCCCCGCTACGAGCAGTACTTC. Its translation is CASSPRRAPRYEQYF.

The rearrangement joins TRBV18 to TRBJ1-2, with D possibly TRBD1 on 5 matching bases. CDR1 and CDR2 from the germline V gene are KGHSH and LQKENI. The CDR3 length is 14 residues. V lost 6 bases to trimming and J lost 2 bases, with 13 bases between them. The CDR3 loop reads CASSRGHLNYGYTF. The CDR3 region has the DNA TGTGCCAGCTCCCGAGGACATCTCAACTATGGCTACACCTTC.

This chain joins TRBV7-8 and TRBJ2-1; 11 bases align to TRBD2. This CDR3 has 15 residues. After removal of 5 bases from V and 12 bases from J, the junction contained 12 bases not matched to a gene. The germline V gene encodes CDR1 SGHVS and CDR2 FQNEAQ. In DNA form, the CDR3 reads TGTGCCAGCAGCCAGACTAGCGGGGTCGGCAGATTGCAGTTCTTC. Encoded protein: CASSQTSGVGRLQFF.

This clonotype was detected only a few times. The CDR3 sequence is CASSLPYRDPLGDTQYF. DNA for the CDR3: TGTGCCAGCAGCTTACCCTATCGGGACCCGCTCGGGGATACGCAGTATTTT. The chain combines TRBV7-2 with TRBJ2-3; D tentatively fits TRBD1 or TRBD2 (5 bases each). The CDR3 totals 17 residues. V lost 2 bases to trimming and J lost 6 bases, with 21 bases between them. Germline V gene data show CDR1 as SGHTA and CDR2 as FQGNSA.

This chain joins TRBV5-4 and TRBJ2-2; D ambiguous. V was shortened by 4 bases and J by 0 bases, with 16 bases between the two germline ends. There are 17 residues in the CDR3. Germline CDR1 is SGHNT and CDR2 is YYREEE (reference sequence). CDR3 region: CASSPSVGQSNTGELFF. CDR3 in DNA: TGTGCCAGCAGCCCCAGTGTTGGCCAGTCGAACACCGGGGAGCTGTTTTTT.

Comments on this clonotype: This may stem from a read error, because a much larger clone lies one nucleotide away. The chain combines TRBV7-2 with TRBJ1-1, with D maybe TRBD1 (6 bases). There are 17 residues in the CDR3. Germline V CDR1 and CDR2: SGHTA, FQGNSA. V lost 5 bases and J 0 bases, leaving 19 bases between the germline ends. CDR3 protein: CTSSRETGHTMNTEAFF. CDR3 sequence (DNA): TGTACCAGCAGCCGGGAGACAGGACATACCATGAACACTGAAGCTTTCTTT.

V gene TRBV5-6 combines with J gene TRBJ1-5, with a tentative D call TRBD1 (5 bases). The CDR3 is made up of 14 amino acids. V was pared by 2 bases and J by 4 bases, with 10 bases between. CDR1 is SGHDT and CDR2 is YYEEEE in the germline V gene. The CDR3 loop reads CASSFSGGNQPQHF. The CDR3 DNA is TGTGCCAGCAGCTTTTCGGGGGGGAATCAGCCCCAGCATTTT. Together with reference TRBV5-6 and TRBJ1-5, the CDR3 gives the full variable domain: DAGVTQSPTHLIKTRGQQVTLRCSPKSGHDTVSWYQQALGQGPQFIFQYYEEEERQRGNFPDRFSGHQFPNYSSELNVNALLLGDSALYLCASSFSGGNQPQHFGDGTRLSIL.

This clonotype was found a few times. This sequence joins TRBV11-2 and TRBJ2-1, with TRBD2 as a possible D gene (6 bases). The CDR3 length is 16 residues. Trimming stripped 5 bases from V and 9 bases from J, with 23 bases between. Per the germline V gene, CDR1 is SGHAT and CDR2 is FQNNGV. The CDR3 loop is CASSTRLGTGVSEQFF. The CDR3 region has the DNA TGTGCCAGCAGCACCCGACTGGGGACGGGGGTCAGTGAGCAGTTCTTC.

The rearrangement joins TRBV7-2 to TRBJ1-2, with D perhaps matching TRBD1 (6 bases). Germline loops: CDR1 SGHTA, CDR2 FQGNSA. CDR3 length equals 15 residues. The V end was cut by 4 bases, the J end by 8 bases, with 20 bases between. The CDR3 loop is CASSWGTQKRHGYTF. The CDR3 bases are TGTGCCAGCAGCTGGGGGACACAAAAAAGGCACGGCTACACCTTC. Full variable domain (rest looked up from reference TRBV7-2 and TRBJ1-2): GAGVSQSPSNKVTEKGKDVELRCDPISGHTALYWYRQSLGQGLEFLIYFQGNSAPDKSGLPSDRFSAERTGGSVSTLTIQRTQQEDSAVYLCASSWGTQKRHGYTFGSGTRLTVV.

Only a few counts were recorded for this clonotype. The chain is built from TRBV7-9 and TRBJ2-1; weak D call: TRBD1 (5 bases). The CDR3 sequence is 14 residues long. With 5 bases removed from V and 2 bases from J, the gap between germline ends came to 10 bases. Germline-derived CDR1 and CDR2 are SEHNR and FQNEAQ (reference sequence). The CDR3 region has the DNA TGTGCCAGCAGCGCCACAGGAGCCTACAATGAGCAGTTCTTC. It codes for CASSATGAYNEQFF.

This chain uses TRBV12-5 with TRBJ2-4, with 8 bases lining up with TRBD1. The V gene's germline CDR1 is LGHNT and CDR2 FRNRAP. The V gene end was trimmed by 1 base and the J gene end by 0 bases; junction bases not matched to a gene: 11. This CDR3 has 19 residues. The chain's CDR3 is CASGLGQGARPLAKNIQYF. The CDR3 nucleotides read TGTGCTAGTGGTTTGGGGCAGGGGGCTCGTCCTTTAGCCAAAAACATTCAGTACTTC.

This clonotype was recorded at least ten times. Here the CDR3 DNA reads TGTGCCAGCAGCGAAGTAACGACTAGCGGGGGTCGGAATGAGCAGTTCTTC. Its protein is CASSEVTTSGGRNEQFF. This chain uses TRBV7-2 with TRBJ2-1, with TRBD2 matching 12 bases. With V trimmed by 5 bases and J by 7 bases, 12 bases remained unmatched. This CDR3 region has 17 residues. The germline V gene has CDR1 SGHTA and CDR2 FQGNSA.

This clonotype was found a few times. The chain combines TRBV6-6 with TRBJ1-3; possible D gene TRBD1, 6 bases. Trimming took 7 bases from V and 1 from J, leaving 14 bases between them. The CDR3 is 15 residues long. Germline V gene sequence: CDR1 MNHNY, CDR2 SVGAGI (reference sequence). The DNA for the CDR3 is TGTGCCAGCACCAACGGGGGGGCATCTGGAAACACCATATATTTT. Its translation: CASTNGGASGNTIYF.

This clonotype was counted between two and nine times. The V gene is TRBV11-1, the J gene TRBJ2-5, with a tentative D call TRBD1 (6 bases). The CDR3 spans 15 residues. CDR1 SGHAT and CDR2 FQDESV come from the germline V gene (reference sequence). Deletions cut 5 bases from V and 3 bases from J, with 16 bases between. The DNA of the CDR3 is TGTGCCAGCAGCCGTACAGGGACCCGGGAAGAGACCCAGTACTTC. Protein product: CASSRTGTREETQYF.

The chain couples TRBV12-3 or TRBV12-4 to TRBJ1-1; D not resolved. The CDR3 is 13 residues long. The V and J ends lost 1 base and 7 bases respectively, with 10 bases between them. The CDR3 loop reads CASSLGGWVEAFF. The CDR3 DNA reads TGTGCCAGCAGTTTAGGGGGTTGGGTTGAAGCTTTCTTT.

There are a few counts of this clonotype. The genes are TRBV7-9 and TRBJ2-1; TRBD2 is a possible D gene (6 bases). Per the germline V gene, CDR1 is SEHNR and CDR2 is FQNEAQ (reference sequence). V lost 5 bases, J lost 4 bases, and 9 bases lay in between. The CDR3 is 13 residues long. CDR3: CASSTTSYNEQFF. The CDR3 DNA reads TGTGCCAGCAGCACGACTAGTTACAATGAGCAGTTCTTC.

This clonotype was seen ten or more times. V usage is TRBV7-2 and J usage is TRBJ2-1; D is unclear. Per germline, CDR1 SGHTA and CDR2 FQGNSA. Trimming cost V 2 bases and J 3 bases, with 14 bases left between them. This CDR3 spans 16 amino acids. The CDR3: CASSLQAFPLYNEQFF. The CDR3 DNA sequence: TGTGCCAGCAGCTTACAAGCTTTCCCACTCTACAATGAGCAGTTCTTC.

The DNA of the CDR3 is TGTGCCAGTAGTATTCCCGGGCTCGGGGCGGAGCAGTACTTC. As protein: CASSIPGLGAEQYF. The chain employs TRBV19 and TRBJ2-7; D assignment may be TRBD1 or TRBD2 (5 bases each). V was clipped by 3 bases and J by 7 bases, with 16 bases between them. There are 14 residues in the CDR3. Germline CDR1 is LNHDA and CDR2 is SQIVND (reference sequence). Using reference TRBV19 and TRBJ2-7 for the parts outside the CDR3, the full variable domain is DGGITQSPKYLFRKEGQNVTLSCEQNLNHDAMYWYRQDPGQGLRLIYYSQIVNDFQKGDIAEGYSVSREKKESFPLTVTSAQKNPTAFYLCASSIPGLGAEQYFGPGTRLTVT.

The chain employs TRBV10-2 and TRBJ2-7; TRBD1 agrees at 9 bases. Per germline, CDR1 WSHSY and CDR2 SAAADI. This CDR3 region has 15 residues. Trimming removed 6 bases from V and 2 bases from J; junction bases left unmatched: 8. This CDR3 is CASRLTGGYTYEQYF. CDR3 coding DNA: TGCGCCAGCAGATTAACAGGGGGCTATACCTACGAGCAGTACTTC.

The chain recombines TRBV7-2 with TRBJ1-5, with TRBD1 matching 7 bases. CDR3 length: 15 residues. Germline CDR1 is SGHTA and CDR2 is FQGNSA. V trimming: 7 bases; J trimming: 4 bases; junction bases outside the gene matches: 10. CDR3: CASTLTGTGNQPQHF. The CDR3 bases are TGTGCCAGCACCCTGACAGGGACTGGAAATCAGCCCCAGCATTTT.

The genes are TRBV7-2 and TRBJ2-1; possible D gene TRBD2, 7 bases. CDR3 length: 14 residues. The germline gives CDR1 SGHTA, CDR2 FQGNSA. V lost 7 bases and J lost 9, with 19 bases in between. The CDR3 sequence: CASNQFGGQGEQFF. CDR3 sequence (DNA): TGTGCCAGCAACCAATTCGGGGGGCAGGGTGAGCAGTTCTTC.